These 21 T cell receptor beta chains share one sample of origin, sequenced in a study of ipilimumab plus nivolumab after autologous stem cell transplantation. Assay: immunoSEQ multiplex PCR; the TCRdb copy retains only in-frame clones and omits some. This table holds thousands of clones, 76% found once. The source was PBMCs, collected in a trial of ipilimumab plus nivolumab as post-transplant consolidation. The source of these receptors is a male donor with multiple myeloma.

The V call is TRBV28, the J call TRBJ1-3, with D possibly matching TRBD1 (6 bases). The CDR3 length is 14 residues. Trimming took 6 bases from V and 8 from J, leaving 17 bases between them. The germline gives CDR1 MDHEN, CDR2 SYDVKM. Here the CDR3 reads CASSTRGAGDTIYF. The CDR3 nucleotides are TGTGCCAGCAGCACTAGGGGGGCGGGTGACACCATATATTTT.

V usage is TRBV6-6 and J usage is TRBJ2-2, with unresolved D. CDR1 and CDR2 (germline): MNHNY, SVGAGI (reference sequence). The CDR3 is 13 residues long. The germline V and J ends were trimmed by 2 bases and 7 bases, with 8 bases remaining between them. CDR3 residues: CASSYRLYGELFF. The CDR3 nucleotides are TGTGCCAGCAGTTACCGTCTCTACGGGGAGCTGTTTTTT.

This chain joins TRBV7-2 and TRBJ2-1, with D perhaps being TRBD1 or TRBD2 (5 bases each). The CDR3 extends over 13 amino acids. Trimming removed 5 bases at V and 5 bases at J, with 10 bases between. Germline assignment: CDR1 SGHTA and CDR2 FQGNSA. The chain's CDR3 is CASSLGPNNEQFF. The CDR3 nucleotides are TGTGCCAGCAGCCTGGGACCGAACAATGAGCAGTTCTTC.

This clone was seen a few times. The chain has TRBV6-1 and TRBJ1-6, with D possibly being TRBD1 (5 bases). The CDR3 sequence is 15 residues long. Trimming stripped 3 bases from V and 9 bases from J, with 15 bases between. Per the germline V gene, CDR1 is MNHNS and CDR2 is SASEGT. The CDR3 DNA sequence: TGTGCCAGCAGTGATTTCGCCGGGGCTGGTTCACCCCTCCACTTT. Translating gives CASSDFAGAGSPLHF.

The rearrangement uses TRBV27 and TRBJ2-5, with D maybe TRBD2 (7 bases). There are 14 residues in the CDR3. The V gene lost 5 bases and the J gene lost 5 bases, with 15 bases spanning the gap. Germline CDR1 is MNHEY and CDR2 is SMNVEV (reference sequence). The CDR3 is CASSLGGPGETQYF. As DNA, the CDR3 is TGTGCCAGCAGTCTCGGGGGGCCGGGGGAGACCCAGTACTTC.

Details on this clone: Other DNA variants within this sample encode the same CDR3. J is TRBJ2-7 and V is TRBV5-6; TRBD1 might be the D (5 bases). This CDR3 has 16 amino acids. V shed 0 bases and J shed 1 base, with 14 bases lying between them. Looked up from germline, CDR1 is SGHDT and CDR2 is YYEEEE. The CDR3 nucleotides read TGTGCCAGCAGCTTGGAAGGGGTTCGTCGGTCCTACGAGCAGTACTTC. Translation gives CASSLEGVRRSYEQYF.

The chain uses TRBV11-3 and TRBJ2-2; unclear D gene. Trimming cost V 1 base and J 0 bases, with 9 bases left between them. Germline lookup yields CDR1 SGHNT and CDR2 YENEEA. The CDR3 contains 16 residues. The CDR3 DNA follows: TGTGCCAGCAGCTTAGGGGCGGACGCGAACACCGGGGAGCTGTTTTTT. This translates into CASSLGADANTGELFF.

The count of this clone is one. The gene calls are TRBV28 and TRBJ2-2; possibly TRBD2 for D (5 bases). Germline V gene sequence: CDR1 MDHEN, CDR2 SYDVKM. The CDR3 covers 15 residues. Trimming shortened V by 6 bases and J by 6 bases, and 17 bases separated the two germline ends. This CDR3 is CASSLLDFYAGELFF. DNA of the CDR3: TGTGCCAGCAGCTTACTAGACTTCTACGCCGGGGAGCTGTTTTTT. Full variable domain (remainder filled in from reference TRBV28 and TRBJ2-2): DVKVTQSSRYLVKRTGEKVFLECVQDMDHENMFWYRQDPGLGLRLIYFSYDVKMKEKGDIPEGYSVSREKKERFSLILESASTNQTSMYLCASSLLDFYAGELFFGEGSRLTVL.

The chain links TRBV6-5 to TRBJ2-1; TRBD2 matches 13 bases. The junction had 5 bases not matched to a gene; V was cut back by 6 bases and J by 6 bases. The CDR3 extends over 15 amino acids. The germline V gene encodes CDR1 MNHEY and CDR2 SVGAGI. The CDR3 sequence is CASSRTSGGINEQFF. CDR3 DNA: TGTGCCAGCAGCCGGACTAGCGGGGGTATCAATGAGCAGTTCTTC.

The chain has TRBV5-4 and TRBJ2-7, with D possibly being TRBD2 (5 bases). In germline, CDR1 is SGHNT, CDR2 YYREEE (reference sequence). The CDR3 is 16 amino acids. V lost 0 bases and J 0 bases, leaving 13 bases between the germline ends. The DNA for the CDR3 is TGTGCCAGCAGCTTGGAAGGACTTAGACGCTCCTACGAGCAGTACTTC. This encodes CASSLEGLRRSYEQYF.

The chain carries TRBV2 and TRBJ2-3; 9 nucleotides align to TRBD2. Trimming cost V 3 bases and J 5 bases; bases outside gene matches: 6. Germline V gene sequence: CDR1 SNHLY, CDR2 FYNNEI. The CDR3 has 15 amino acids. The CDR3 loop reads CASSEAGGRIDTQYF. The CDR3 DNA sequence: TGTGCCAGCAGTGAGGCGGGGGGGCGTATAGATACGCAGTATTTT.

The V gene is TRBV6-1, the J gene TRBJ1-4; D gene uncertain. The germline gives CDR1 MNHNS, CDR2 SASEGT. This CDR3 spans 14 amino acids. V lost 2 bases and J lost 7, with 11 bases in between. CDR3 residues: CASSERWAGEKLFF. In DNA form, the CDR3 reads TGTGCCAGCAGTGAAAGGTGGGCTGGTGAAAAACTGTTTTTT.

The chain recombines TRBV7-2 with TRBJ2-7; unclear D gene. The V gene lost 2 bases and the J gene lost 0 bases, with 17 bases spanning the gap. This CDR3 contains 17 residues. From germline, CDR1 is SGHTA and CDR2 FQGNSA. The DNA of the CDR3 is TGTGCCAGCAGCTTAAGTCTAGTTCCCTCCGACTCCTACGAGCAGTACTTC. It yields the protein CASSLSLVPSDSYEQYF.

The CDR3 region is CSPRGNYGYTF. CDR3 sequence (DNA): TGCAGCCCCAGGGGGAACTATGGCTACACCTTC. The gene calls are TRBV20-1 and TRBJ1-2; 7 nucleotides line up with TRBD1. The germline V gene has CDR1 DFQATT and CDR2 SNEGSKA (reference sequence). This CDR3 spans 11 amino acids.

The chain uses TRBV5-1 and TRBJ2-5, with 8 bases lining up with TRBD1. The CDR3 spans 13 residues. V gave up 4 bases and J gave up 5 bases; unmatched junction bases: 4. CDR1 SGHRS and CDR2 YFSETQ come from the germline V gene. The CDR3 sequence is CASSRQGRETQYF. CDR3 DNA: TGCGCCAGCAGCCGACAGGGGAGGGAGACCCAGTACTTC.

The chain links TRBV20-1 to TRBJ2-1; D unclear. Germline loops: CDR1 DFQATT, CDR2 SNEGSKA (reference sequence). The CDR3 has 11 residues. The germline V and J ends were trimmed by 0 bases and 8 bases, with 5 bases remaining between them. This chain's CDR3 is CSARDLHEQFF. Written as DNA, the CDR3 is TGCAGTGCTAGAGATCTACATGAGCAGTTCTTC.

This clone was picked up a small number of times. The CDR3 bases are TGCGCCAGCAGCCAAGGTTTCCTCGGTGAGACCCAGTACTTC. It codes for CASSQGFLGETQYF. The V call is TRBV4-1, the J call TRBJ2-5; no reliable D call. Trimming removed 1 base at V and 5 bases at J, with 11 bases between. The CDR3 loop spans 14 amino acids. Germline V gene sequence: CDR1 MGHRA, CDR2 YSYEKL.

The chain joins TRBV5-6 to TRBJ2-5; 8 bases map to TRBD2. The end of the DNA aligns better with TRBJ2-7, so the J call may be wrong. The CDR3 sequence is 15 residues long. Germline V gene sequence: CDR1 SGHDT, CDR2 YYEEEE. This CDR3 reads CASSLLAGTSYEQYF. In nucleotides, the CDR3 is TGTGCCAGCAGCTTGTTAGCGGGGACCTCCTACGAGCAGTACTTC.

In nucleotides, the CDR3 is TGTGCCAGCAGCTTTAGGAGGGGCGATCAAGAGACCCAGTACTTC. Encoded protein: CASSFRRGDQETQYF. This chain uses TRBV7-2 with TRBJ2-5; a weak D match, TRBD2 (6 bases). The CDR3 contains 15 residues. Germline assignment: CDR1 SGHTA and CDR2 FQGNSA. The V and J ends lost 3 bases and 2 bases respectively, with 13 bases between them. Full variable domain (remainder filled in from reference TRBV7-2 and TRBJ2-5): GAGVSQSPSNKVTEKGKDVELRCDPISGHTALYWYRQSLGQGLEFLIYFQGNSAPDKSGLPSDRFSAERTGGSVSTLTIQRTQQEDSAVYLCASSFRRGDQETQYFGPGTRLLVL.

The CDR3 DNA reads TGTGCCAGCACCTTACGACAGGGGCCCAACACCGGGGAGCTGTTTTTT. Amino acids: CASTLRQGPNTGELFF. The chain recombines TRBV5-5 with TRBJ2-2, with TRBD1 identical over 8 bases. The CDR3 has 16 residues. Germline assignment: CDR1 SGHKS and CDR2 YYEKEE (reference sequence). With V trimmed by 6 bases and J by 2 bases, 9 bases remained unmatched.

The rearrangement links TRBV19 to TRBJ1-2; 8 nucleotides agree with TRBD1. Germline assignment: CDR1 LNHDA and CDR2 SQIVND (reference sequence). Trimming cost V 1 base and J 6 bases; bases outside gene matches: 1. The CDR3 length is 13 residues. Written as DNA, the CDR3 is TGTGCCAGTAGTATAGGCAGGGGGCATGGCTACACCTTC. Its protein product is CASSIGRGHGYTF.